Below are 25 T cell receptor beta chains sequenced from a single sample in a study of blood T cell repertoires in COVID-19. This table comes from immunoSEQ multiplex PCR, and its TCRdb copy is limited to in-frame clones, with some not included. This table has some 490,000 clones, roughly nine tenths appearing once. Sequences were obtained from PBMCs or T cells enriched from blood (not recorded which). Receptors originate from an older woman who had recovered from COVID-19.

The chain uses TRBV6-1 and TRBJ1-1; no definite D call. CDR3 length equals 14 residues. The germline V gene encodes CDR1 MNHNS and CDR2 SASEGT. Trimming stripped 0 bases from V and 1 base from J, with 6 bases between. Written as DNA, the CDR3 is TGTGCCAGCAGTGAAGCAGGGAGGAACACTGAAGCTTTCTTT. This sequence encodes CASSEAGRNTEAFF.

V usage is TRBV5-1 and J usage is TRBJ2-1, with a weak D call TRBD2 (5 bases). The CDR3 is 16 amino acids. Germline values: CDR1 SGHRS, CDR2 YFSETQ. With 5 bases removed from V and 7 bases from J, the gap between germline ends came to 22 bases. CDR3 coding DNA: TGCGCCAGCAGTTCCACCCCCACTAGTCGTCGGAATGAGCAGTTCTTC. Translation: CASSSTPTSRRNEQFF. Full variable domain (outside the CDR3, taken from reference TRBV5-1 and TRBJ2-1): KAGVTQTPRYLIKTRGQQVTLSCSPISGHRSVSWYQQTPGQGLQFLFEYFSETQRNKGNFPGRFSGRQFSNSRSEMNVSTLELGDSALYLCASSSTPTSRRNEQFFGPGTRLTVL.

The chain employs TRBV11-2 and TRBJ2-7; D not resolved. The length of the CDR3 is 14 residues. V was cut by 1 base and J by 3 bases, with 10 bases left in between. Germline V CDR1 and CDR2: SGHAT, FQNNGV. The CDR3 nucleotides are TGTGCCAGCAGCTTAGGCCCCCACAGCTACGAGCAGTACGTC. Protein product: CASSLGPHSYEQYV.

The gene calls are TRBV24-1 and TRBJ2-7; 7 bases agree with TRBD1. Germline assignment: CDR1 KGHDR and CDR2 SFDVKD. The CDR3 consists of 15 residues. The trim removed 7 bases at V and 2 bases at J, leaving 10 bases unmatched. This chain's CDR3 is CATSAGQGVPYEQYV. For the CDR3, the DNA is TGTGCCACCAGCGCCGGCCAGGGGGTCCCCTACGAGCAGTACGTC.

The genes are TRBV24-1 and TRBJ2-3, with 7 bases matching TRBD1. Germline V gene data show CDR1 as KGHDR and CDR2 as SFDVKD. With 3 bases clipped from V and 3 bases from J, the junction kept 5 bases outside the gene matches. The CDR3 sequence is 15 residues long. In DNA form, the CDR3 reads TGTGCCACCAGTGATCGGACAGGTAGGACAGATACGCAGTATTTT. Residues: CATSDRTGRTDTQYF.

The chain uses TRBV2 and TRBJ1-4, with a weak D call TRBD1 (6 bases). The CDR3 has 16 residues. V lost 7 bases and J lost 3, with 18 bases in between. Germline V gene lookup returns CDR1 SNHLY and CDR2 FYNNEI. The CDR3 reads CASTYVDSQANEKLFF. CDR3 DNA sequence: TGTGCCAGCACCTACGTGGACAGTCAGGCTAATGAAAAACTGTTTTTT.

The rearrangement links TRBV6-1 to TRBJ1-4; 8 positions agree with TRBD1. The V segment lost 2 bases and the J segment 3 bases; nucleotides outside the gene matches: 5. Germline assignment: CDR1 MNHNS and CDR2 SASEGT. The CDR3 loop spans 16 amino acids. In DNA form, the CDR3 reads TGTGCCAGCAGTGAACCCGACAGGGGCGCTAATGAAAAACTGTTTTTT. Protein product: CASSEPDRGANEKLFF.

The V call is TRBV11-2, the J call TRBJ1-2, with D tentatively TRBD1 (6 bases). Per germline, CDR1 SGHAT and CDR2 FQNNGV. This CDR3 contains 14 residues. V was clipped by 1 base and J by 7 bases, with 13 bases between them. The CDR3 nucleotides are TGTGCCAGCAGCTTAGGAACAGGGTGGGCTGGCTACACCTTC. Translated: CASSLGTGWAGYTF.

As concerns this clone: Other nucleotide sequences in the sample specify the same CDR3. This chain joins TRBV5-1 and TRBJ1-6; D is unclear. CDR3 size: 16 residues. Germline values: CDR1 SGHRS, CDR2 YFSETQ. Trimming removed 0 bases at V and 0 bases at J, with 7 bases between. The chain's CDR3 is CASSLAGSSYNSPLHF. The CDR3 DNA is TGCGCCAGCAGCTTGGCTGGCAGCTCCTATAATTCACCCCTCCACTTT.

V is TRBV3-1 (or the pseudogene TRBV3-2) and J is TRBJ2-1; D ambiguous. The V end was cut by 4 bases, the J end by 9 bases, with 13 bases between. Germline-derived CDR1 and CDR2 are LGHDT and YNNKEL (reference sequence). The length of the CDR3 is 13 residues. The CDR3 reads CASSPSILVEQFF. For the CDR3, the DNA is TGTGCCAGCAGCCCAAGCATCCTGGTTGAGCAGTTCTTC.

To note about this clone: This same CDR3 is encoded by further DNA sequences in the sample. The V call is TRBV5-1, the J call TRBJ1-1, with 8 positions matching TRBD1. CDR3 length: 14 residues. The germline CDR1 and CDR2 sequences are SGHRS and YFSETQ. The J segment lost 0 bases and the V segment lost 4 bases, leaving 2 bases of the junction unmatched. CDR3 coding DNA: TGCGCCAGCAGCCGACAGGGGTTGAACACTGAAGCTTTCTTT. Its translation is CASSRQGLNTEAFF.

V gene TRBV5-7 combines with J gene TRBJ2-6; D is possibly TRBD1 (5 bases). TRBV5-7 is annotated as an ORF whose role is uncertain. With 0 bases removed from V and 0 bases from J, the gap between germline ends came to 13 bases. This CDR3 is built from 18 residues. CDR3 nucleotide sequence: TGTGCCAGCAGCTTGGACGGCCAGGGCATCTCTGGGGCCAACGTCCTGACTTTC. This encodes CASSLDGQGISGANVLTF.

This clone was detected many times. The sample has other DNA sequences that encode this CDR3 too. This rearrangement joins TRBV5-1 to TRBJ2-7; tentative D call: TRBD1 (5 bases). Per the germline V gene, CDR1 is SGHRS and CDR2 is YFSETQ. This CDR3 has 13 amino acids. V was clipped by 0 bases and J by 3 bases, with 7 bases between them. In DNA form, the CDR3 reads TGCGCCAGCAGCTTGGGGGGCTTCTACGAGCAGTACTTC. Protein product: CASSLGGFYEQYF.

The V and J genes are TRBV9 and TRBJ1-2; D uncertain. The CDR3 is 15 amino acids. V lost 0 bases and J 1 base, leaving 10 bases between the germline ends. Germline-derived CDR1 and CDR2 are SGDLS and YYNGEE. CDR3 in amino acids: CASSVAGSLNYGYTF. CDR3 sequence (DNA): TGTGCCAGCAGCGTAGCGGGGTCCCTTAACTATGGCTACACCTTC. The variable domain in full, completed from reference TRBV9 and TRBJ1-2, reads DSGVTQTPKHLITATGQRVTLRCSPRSGDLSVYWYQQSLDQGLQFLIQYYNGEERAKGNILERFSAQQFPDLHSELNLSSLELGDSALYFCASSVAGSLNYGYTFGSGTRLTVV.

The V call is TRBV7-9, the J call TRBJ1-1; a weak D match, TRBD1 (6 bases). The CDR3 contains 12 residues. V was clipped by 3 bases and J by 11 bases, with 13 bases between them. Germline lookup yields CDR1 SEHNR and CDR2 FQNEAQ (reference sequence). CDR3 sequence (DNA): TGTGCCAGCAGCTTTAACAGGGAGAAGGCTTTCTTT. Protein: CASSFNREKAFF. Full variable domain (rest looked up from reference TRBV7-9 and TRBJ1-1): DTGVSQNPRHKITKRGQNVTFRCDPISEHNRLYWYRQTLGQGPEFLTYFQNEAQLEKSRLLSDRFSAERPKGSFSTLEIQRTEQGDSAMYLCASSFNREKAFFGQGTRLTVV.

The chain uses TRBV11-2 and TRBJ1-5; D unclear. Germline loops: CDR1 SGHAT, CDR2 FQNNGV. Trimming left V 4 bases short and J 2 bases short, with 6 bases between. The CDR3 is 13 residues long. In nucleotides, the CDR3 is TGTGCCAGCAGCTCCCAGGGCAATCAGCCCCAGCATTTT. It specifies CASSSQGNQPQHF.

V and J are TRBV12-5 and TRBJ1-3; D is ambiguous. Per the germline V gene, CDR1 is LGHNT and CDR2 is FRNRAP. The V and J ends lost 2 bases and 3 bases respectively, with 5 bases between them. The CDR3 contains 13 residues. The CDR3 loop is CASGLFRGNTIYF. The DNA for the CDR3 is TGTGCTAGTGGTTTGTTTCGTGGAAACACCATATATTTT.

The chain has TRBV3-1 (or the pseudogene TRBV3-2) and TRBJ2-5, with no clear D. Germline CDR1 reads LGHDT; CDR2 reads YNNKEL (reference sequence). Trimming shortened V by 6 bases and J by 1 base, and 9 bases separated the two germline ends. The CDR3 covers 13 residues. In nucleotides, the CDR3 is TGTGCCAGCAGGCCGACAAGCCAAGAGACCCAGTACTTC. It translates to CASRPTSQETQYF.

A few counts support this clone. This chain joins TRBV11-2 and TRBJ1-5; D is perhaps TRBD1 (5 bases). The CDR3 length is 14 residues. V dropped 6 bases and J dropped 3 bases, with 12 bases sitting between them. The germline V gene encodes CDR1 SGHAT and CDR2 FQNNGV. As DNA, the CDR3 is TGTGCCAGCAGTCCATCAGGGCCCAATCAGCCCCAGCATTTT. Encoded protein: CASSPSGPNQPQHF.

For the CDR3, the DNA is TGTGCTAGTGGTTTCCGGGACAGACCACTCTATGGCTACACCTTC. It is translated as CASGFRDRPLYGYTF. The J gene is TRBJ1-2, the V gene TRBV12-5, with 7 bases aligning to TRBD1. Germline V lookup: CDR1 LGHNT, CDR2 FRNRAP. Trimming cost V 3 bases and J 4 bases; bases outside gene matches: 8. The CDR3 sequence is 15 residues long.

DNA of the CDR3: TGTGCCAGCAGTTTTGGAGGGGACGCTCAGCCCCAGCATTTT. Protein: CASSFGGDAQPQHF. The chain combines TRBV27 with TRBJ1-5; tentative D call: TRBD1 (5 bases). The germline gives CDR1 MNHEY, CDR2 SMNVEV (reference sequence). The V end lost 3 bases, the J end lost 6 bases, and 12 bases lay between the germline ends. The CDR3 is made up of 14 amino acids.

V and J are TRBV5-1 and TRBJ2-3; D remains unclear. This CDR3 region has 13 residues. V was clipped by 0 bases and J by 6 bases, with 8 bases between them. CDR1 and CDR2 (germline): SGHRS, YFSETQ. The CDR3 region has the DNA TGCGCCAGCAGCTTGGATCCTACCGATACGCAGTATTTT. Its translation: CASSLDPTDTQYF.

V is TRBV27 and J is TRBJ1-2, with 8 nucleotides matching TRBD1. CDR3 length: 15 amino acids. Germline trimming cut 4 bases from V and 3 bases from J; bases unmatched to any gene: 7. Germline V lookup: CDR1 MNHEY, CDR2 SMNVEV (reference sequence). The CDR3 here is CASSSGGAGDYGYTF. The CDR3 region has the DNA TGTGCCAGCAGTTCAGGGGGCGCAGGGGACTATGGCTACACCTTC.

This clone has only one observation. The J gene is TRBJ2-3, the V gene TRBV5-6, with TRBD1 as a possible D gene (6 bases). The CDR3 spans 14 residues. V lost 1 base and J 3 bases, leaving 9 bases between the germline ends. Germline V CDR1 and CDR2: SGHDT, YYEEEE. The CDR3 loop is CASSLPTGTDTQYF. DNA of the CDR3: TGTGCCAGCAGCTTGCCCACAGGGACAGATACGCAGTATTTT.

The chain uses TRBV9 and TRBJ2-1; tentative D call: TRBD1 (6 bases). Germline CDR1 SGDLS, CDR2 YYNGEE. V dropped 5 bases and J dropped 9 bases, with 21 bases sitting between them. This CDR3 has 15 amino acids. This CDR3 is CASSRAQQGIVEQFF. CDR3 sequence (DNA): TGTGCCAGCAGTCGAGCCCAACAGGGCATTGTTGAGCAGTTCTTC.